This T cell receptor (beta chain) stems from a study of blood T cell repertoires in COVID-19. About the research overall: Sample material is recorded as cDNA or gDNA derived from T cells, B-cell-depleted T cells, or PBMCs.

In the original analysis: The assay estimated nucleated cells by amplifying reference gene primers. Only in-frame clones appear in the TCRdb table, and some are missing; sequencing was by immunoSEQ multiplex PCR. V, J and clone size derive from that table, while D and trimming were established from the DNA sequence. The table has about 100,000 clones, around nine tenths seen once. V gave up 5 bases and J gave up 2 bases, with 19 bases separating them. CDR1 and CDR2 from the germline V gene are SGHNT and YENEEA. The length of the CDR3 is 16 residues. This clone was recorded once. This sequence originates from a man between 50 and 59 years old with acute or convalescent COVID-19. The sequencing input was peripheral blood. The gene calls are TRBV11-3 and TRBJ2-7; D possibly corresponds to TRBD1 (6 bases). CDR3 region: CASSPIPQGPTYEQYF. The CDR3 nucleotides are TGTGCCAGCAGCCCGATTCCCCAGGGGCCAACCTACGAGCAGTACTTC.